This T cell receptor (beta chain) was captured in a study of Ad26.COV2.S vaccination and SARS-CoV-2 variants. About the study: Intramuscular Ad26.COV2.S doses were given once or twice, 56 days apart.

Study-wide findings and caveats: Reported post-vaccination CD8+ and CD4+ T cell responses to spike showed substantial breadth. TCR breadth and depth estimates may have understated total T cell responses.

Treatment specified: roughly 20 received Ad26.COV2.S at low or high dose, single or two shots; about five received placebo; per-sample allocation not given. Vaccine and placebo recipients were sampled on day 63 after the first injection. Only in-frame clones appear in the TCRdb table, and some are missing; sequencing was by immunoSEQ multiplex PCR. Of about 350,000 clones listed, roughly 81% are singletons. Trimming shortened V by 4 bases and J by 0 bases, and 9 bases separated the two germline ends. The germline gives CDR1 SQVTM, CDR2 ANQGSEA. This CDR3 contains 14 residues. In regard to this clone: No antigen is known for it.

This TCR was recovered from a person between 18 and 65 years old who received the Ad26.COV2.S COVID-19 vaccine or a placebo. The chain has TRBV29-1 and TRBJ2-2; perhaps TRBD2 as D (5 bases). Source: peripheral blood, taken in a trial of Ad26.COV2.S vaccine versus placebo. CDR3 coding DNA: TGCAGCGTTGTTCCGGGGTCGAACACCGGGGAGCTGTTTTTT. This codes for CSVVPGSNTGELFF.